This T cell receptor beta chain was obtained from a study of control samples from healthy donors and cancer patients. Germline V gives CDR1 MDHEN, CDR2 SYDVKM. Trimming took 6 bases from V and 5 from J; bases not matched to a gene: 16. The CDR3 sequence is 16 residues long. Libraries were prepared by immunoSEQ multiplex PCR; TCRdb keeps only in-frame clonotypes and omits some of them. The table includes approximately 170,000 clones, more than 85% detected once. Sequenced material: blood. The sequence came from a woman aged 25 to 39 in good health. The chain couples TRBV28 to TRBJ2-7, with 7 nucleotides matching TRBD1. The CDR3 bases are TGTGCCAGCAGCCGCTGGAGAAGACAGGGAAAGGACGAGCAGTACTTC. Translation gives CASSRWRRQGKDEQYF.